This T cell receptor (beta chain) was sequenced during a study of blood T cell repertoires in COVID-19. Study-wide context: Researchers got acute and convalescent COVID-19 samples from the United States, Italy and Spain. The analysed material was cDNA or gDNA that came from T cells, B-cell-depleted T cells, or PBMCs.

Germline CDR1 is SGHRS and CDR2 is YFSETQ. This CDR3 has 18 residues. The V and J ends lost 0 bases and 8 bases, in that order; junction bases with no gene match: 12. Produced via immunoSEQ multiplex PCR; TCRdb's table is partial and in-frame only. The table shows 210,000 or so clones, with roughly four fifths occurring only once. This chain joins TRBV5-1 and TRBJ2-1; 12 nucleotides align to TRBD1. This clonotype originated in a woman between 40 and 50 years old with acute or convalescent COVID-19. The sequenced sample consisted of peripheral blood. The CDR3 region has the DNA TGCGCCAGCAGCTTGGAGGTTTTGGGGACAGGGGGCCGGCATGAGCAGTTCTTC. This codes for CASSLEVLGTGGRHEQFF.